This T cell receptor (beta chain) was sequenced in a study of shared clonotypes between healthy human individuals. General study findings and limits: The sampled material consisted only of blood, and tissue repertoires are likely to differ.

For this clone: Its antigen is currently unknown. This specimen includes other DNA sequences encoding the same CDR3.

The authors split each subset's genomic DNA evenly across several immunoSEQ plates. Some clones are missing from TCRdb's copy, which holds only in-frame ones; the method was immunoSEQ multiplex PCR. The sample holds millions of clones, more than 80% seen once. The CDR3 runs 12 residues. Germline CDR1 is ENHRY and CDR2 is SYGVKD. V was trimmed by 5 bases and J by 0 bases, leaving 5 bases between them. Sequencing used naive CD4+ T cells sorted from blood. Specified subset: CD45RA+ positively selected. This rearrangement joins TRBV10-3 to TRBJ2-7; unclear D gene. The clonotype originates from a man younger than 35 in good health. The CDR3 is CAISSGSYEQYF. The CDR3 DNA is TGTGCCATCAGTTCAGGCTCCTACGAGCAGTACTTC.